This note documents a single T cell receptor (beta chain) sequence. Trimming stripped 3 bases from V and 0 bases from J, with 19 bases between. The CDR3 is 19 residues long. From germline, CDR1 is KGHDR and CDR2 SFDVKD. The data are from a study of T cell repertoires in aging, cancer and after chemotherapy. Study details: Pre- and post-chemotherapy samples were paired from glioblastoma patients treated with temozolomide-based therapy.

Amplification of TCR beta used genomic DNA extracted from peripheral blood. Rearranged V-D-J TRB sequences were amplified with a mixed TRB-A/B primer pool. TCRdb called the multiplex PCR reads again in MiXCR, with one record for every CDR3 protein. The sample includes around 20,000 distinct CDR3 sequences, less than 45% seen only once; the top ten take 17%. This sequence joins TRBV24-1 and TRBJ2-2; D is perhaps TRBD1 or TRBD2 (5 bases each). The material sequenced was blood. The source of this sequence is a human donor with a solid tumor. CDR3 nucleotides: TGTGCCACCAGTGATAATGGGGGAGCGACTCATGCGAACACCGGGGAGCTGTTTTTT. This translates into CATSDNGGATHANTGELFF.